This is a list of T cell receptor beta chains from one sample in a study of blood T cell repertoires in COVID-19. Data came from immunoSEQ multiplex PCR; TCRdb stores just in-frame clones and leaves some out. The data contain fewer than 200,000 clones, about 87% of them singletons. Specimen: peripheral blood. The origin of the receptors is a woman in her 70s with COVID-19, enrolled during active disease. CDR3s leave out the opening cysteine and the closing phenylalanine or tryptophan.

V gene,CDR3 protein
TRBV11-3,ASSPGSPEAF
TRBV14,ASSQDLLAGTYNEQF
TRBV28,ASRDGQGAYGYT
TRBV9,ASSVGQKESPLH
TRBV19,ASSMVGESNQPQH
TRBV2,ASSVRADTQY
TRBV4-1,ASSQGEQAGNIQY
TRBV28,ASSSASPGLAGMRETQY
TRBV28,ASRVQGHTGELF
TRBV7-9,ASSTPTGTGNTIY
TRBV28,ASSLFPRNTEAF
TRBV6-1,ASSDPIQGTWNTEAF
TRBV6-2/TRBV6-3,ASSPGAGTDTQY
TRBV7-6,ASSLDRRGTQY
TRBV27,ASSFDRGRHEKLF
TRBV18,ASLNNYATNEKLF
TRBV7-9,ASSINHRTQPYEQY
TRBV6-6,ASTLGGITEAF
TRBV27,ASHRVGQPQH
TRBV6-5,ASGSSTQY
TRBV14,ASSPDRGHFNYGYT
TRBV10-3,AISESGQGGQPQH
TRBV3-1/TRBV3-2,ASSQAPTQDNEQF
TRBV5-1,ASSPTDYGYT
TRBV30,AWRMQVVGASGSPLH
TRBV3-1/TRBV3-2,ASSQIQGPYYEQY
TRBV5-1,ASSPFRGRGDTEAF
TRBV7-7,ASSPSGRSDTQY
TRBV28,ATLRDRNQPQH
TRBV7-6,ASSPPPYLAQFYEQY
TRBV28,ASSQVGGAWSYEQY
TRBV29-1,SVEKLGWAYGYT
TRBV3-1/TRBV3-2,ASSHLAGGPHTQY
TRBV10-3,AISESSGEEKLF
TRBV6-5,ASSYGQMNTEAF
TRBV3-1/TRBV3-2,ASSQGQGGGYT
TRBV5-5,ASRRTARNQETQY
TRBV5-1,ASSLTGVGETQY
TRBV7-8,ASSPRIGGASILDEQY
TRBV6-2/TRBV6-3,ASSLILPGGPDTGELF
TRBV9,ASSVSSGTSTTQYTQY
TRBV6-5,ASRSTGSETQY
TRBV2,ASSLRTSGSTGTDTQY
TRBV7-2,ASSLMSRRSSYEQY
TRBV19,ASSIFGTENQPQH
TRBV7-8,ASSLVAGVRDEQF